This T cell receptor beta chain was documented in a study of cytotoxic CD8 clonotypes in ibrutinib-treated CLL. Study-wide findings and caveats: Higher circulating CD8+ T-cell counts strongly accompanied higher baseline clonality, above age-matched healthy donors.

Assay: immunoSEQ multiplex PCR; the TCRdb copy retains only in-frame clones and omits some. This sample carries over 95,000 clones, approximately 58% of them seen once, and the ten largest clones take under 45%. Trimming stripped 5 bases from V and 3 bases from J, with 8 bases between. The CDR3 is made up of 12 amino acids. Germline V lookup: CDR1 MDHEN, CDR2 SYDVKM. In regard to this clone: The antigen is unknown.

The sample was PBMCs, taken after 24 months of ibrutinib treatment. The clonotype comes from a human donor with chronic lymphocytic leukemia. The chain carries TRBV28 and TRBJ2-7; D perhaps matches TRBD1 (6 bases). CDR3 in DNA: TGTGCCAGCAGTACAGGGTACTACGAGCAGTACTTC. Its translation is CASSTGYYEQYF.